This passage covers 3 T cell receptor beta chains from one sample sequenced in a study of T cell responses to AZD1222 COVID-19 vaccine. Libraries were prepared by immunoSEQ multiplex PCR; TCRdb keeps only in-frame clonotypes and omits some of them. The data show fewer than 250,000 clones, about 92% seen once. Sequenced material: peripheral blood, taken on day 0 of MenACWY control vaccination. These receptors were obtained from an adult in good health.

V and J are TRBV4-1 and TRBJ1-1; D remains unclear. The germline V gene encodes CDR1 MGHRA and CDR2 YSYEKL. V dropped 3 bases and J dropped 1 base, with 9 bases sitting between them. The CDR3 is 14 residues long. The CDR3 here is CASSHLGENTEAFF. Here the CDR3 DNA reads TGCGCCAGCAGCCATCTAGGCGAGAACACTGAAGCTTTCTTT.

The chain is built from TRBV5-1 and TRBJ2-1, with TRBD1 matching 9 bases. Per the germline V gene, CDR1 is SGHRS and CDR2 is YFSETQ. The CDR3 has 14 residues. V lost 6 bases to trimming and J lost 8 bases; unmatched junction nucleotides: 9. The CDR3 region has the DNA TGCGCCAGCATACTGGACAGGGGAGACCATGAGCAGTTCTTC. This translates into CASILDRGDHEQFF. The full variable domain, its missing parts supplied by reference TRBV5-1 and TRBJ2-1, is KAGVTQTPRYLIKTRGQQVTLSCSPISGHRSVSWYQQTPGQGLQFLFEYFSETQRNKGNFPGRFSGRQFSNSRSEMNVSTLELGDSALYLCASILDRGDHEQFFGPGTRLTVL.

On this clone: Relative to the germline gene, one junction end is altered; a read error may explain this. This rearrangement joins TRBV19 to TRBJ1-4; 9 bases align to TRBD1. Per germline, CDR1 LNHDA and CDR2 SQIVND (reference sequence). There are 14 residues in the CDR3. The CDR3 DNA reads as TGTGTCAGTCGGACAGGGGCCGCTAATGAAAAACTGTTTTTT. This codes for CVSRTGAANEKLFF.